These 21 T cell receptor beta chains share one sample of origin, sequenced in a study of spatial heterogeneity in lung cancer. As for time point: blood at routine non-recurrence follow-up after resection. TCRdb used MiXCR to reprocess the 5' RACE reads, holding one entry per CDR3 protein. The table lists over 35,000 distinct CDR3 sequences, 10% of them singletons. The input for sequencing was PBMCs, taken at follow-up. The receptors come from a female donor with early-stage non-small cell lung cancer.

This clonotype has only a few counts. The rearrangement joins TRBV7-9 to TRBJ2-7; the D gene could be TRBD1 or TRBD2 (5 bases each). Trimming left V 6 bases short and J 8 bases short, with 14 bases between. The CDR3 is 12 residues long. Germline V gene data show CDR1 as SEHNR and CDR2 as FQNEAQ (reference sequence). The CDR3 nucleotides read TGTGCCAGCAGTTTGAGCCAGGGACAGCAGTACTTC. This codes for CASSLSQGQQYF. Full variable domain (remainder filled in from reference TRBV7-9 and TRBJ2-7): DTGVSQNPRHKITKRGQNVTFRCDPISEHNRLYWYRQTLGQGPEFLTYFQNEAQLEKSRLLSDRFSAERPKGSFSTLEIQRTEQGDSAMYLCASSLSQGQQYFGPGTRLTVT.

This clonotype was seen ten or more times. The V gene is TRBV20-1, the J gene TRBJ2-7; a possible D gene is TRBD2 (6 bases). V lost 2 bases and J lost 5, with 19 bases in between. This CDR3 is 15 amino acids long. Per the germline V gene, CDR1 is DFQATT and CDR2 is SNEGSKA (reference sequence). The CDR3: CSARRRGEDYNEQYF. CDR3 coding DNA: TGCAGTGCTAGACGGCGCGGGGAGGATTATAACGAGCAGTACTTC.

In its sample, this clonotype was seen many times. The chain employs TRBV28 and TRBJ1-2; a weak D match, TRBD1 (5 bases). The CDR3 totals 12 residues. Germline lookup yields CDR1 MDHEN and CDR2 SYDVKM. V lost 3 bases and J lost 5, with 7 bases in between. CDR3 sequence reads: CASSFRGYGYTF. Written as DNA, the CDR3 is TGTGCCAGCAGTTTTAGGGGTTATGGCTACACCTTC.

This clonotype was seen many times. The CDR3 bases are TGTGCTAGTGGTTTGGAGGCCGGGGAGCTGTTTTTT. Translated, it gives CASGLEAGELFF. The chain joins TRBV12-5 to TRBJ2-2; no clear D. The CDR3 spans 12 residues. Trimming took 1 base from V and 6 from J, leaving 3 bases between them. The germline V gene encodes CDR1 LGHNT and CDR2 FRNRAP.

Many counts were recorded for this clonotype. This chain uses TRBV7-2 with TRBJ1-1; 7 bases align to TRBD1. V lost 5 bases, J lost 0 bases, and 9 bases stayed unmatched. Germline V gives CDR1 SGHTA, CDR2 FQGNSA. The CDR3 is 16 residues long. CDR3: CASSPGQQFMNTEAFF. CDR3 bases: TGTGCCAGCAGCCCGGGACAGCAGTTCATGAACACTGAAGCTTTCTTT.

This clonotype was seen at least ten times. The chain joins TRBV20-1 to TRBJ2-7, with D tentatively TRBD2 (5 bases). The length of the CDR3 is 16 residues. V was cut by 4 bases and J by 0 bases, with 19 bases left in between. Germline loops: CDR1 DFQATT, CDR2 SNEGSKA (reference sequence). The CDR3 region has the DNA TGCAGTGCTATGAATTTACTAGGAGTCACCTCCTACGAGCAGTACTTC. It is translated as CSAMNLLGVTSYEQYF.

This clonotype occurred many times. This sequence joins TRBV5-1 and TRBJ1-5; weak D call: TRBD1 (5 bases). The CDR3 consists of 15 residues. Germline V gives CDR1 SGHRS, CDR2 YFSETQ. Trimming pared 1 base from V and 0 bases from J, leaving 8 bases between. The CDR3 is CASSLSGDSNQPQHF. The CDR3, as DNA: TGCGCCAGCAGCTTGTCGGGGGATAGCAATCAGCCCCAGCATTTT.

This clonotype was recorded many times. The J gene is TRBJ2-3, the V gene TRBV29-1, with a possible D match to TRBD2 (5 bases). Looked up from germline, CDR1 is SQVTM and CDR2 is ANQGSEA. The V end was cut by 6 bases, the J end by 0 bases, with 22 bases between. The CDR3 spans 17 residues. DNA for the CDR3: TGCAGCGTAATCCATGGGAGCGGAACGATTAGCACAGATACGCAGTATTTT. Residues: CSVIHGSGTISTDTQYF.

This clonotype was seen ten or more times. The genes are TRBV5-1 and TRBJ1-4; 7 positions match TRBD1. This CDR3 has 15 residues. V shed 0 bases, J shed 8 bases, and the junction held 7 bases outside the gene matches. Germline V gene data show CDR1 as SGHRS and CDR2 as YFSETQ. CDR3 sequence: CASSLEGTRGEKLFF. CDR3 bases: TGCGCCAGCAGCTTGGAAGGGACCAGGGGGGAAAAACTGTTTTTT.

This clonotype appeared many times. The chain is built from TRBV12-3 or TRBV12-4 and TRBJ2-2; D is ambiguous. There are 14 residues in the CDR3. V shed 6 bases and J shed 4 bases, with 12 bases lying between them. In DNA form, the CDR3 reads TGTGCCAGCAGACCGACCTGGGGCACCGGGGAGCTGTTTTTT. It translates to CASRPTWGTGELFF.

Turning to this clonotype: This may stem from a read error, because a much larger clone lies one nucleotide away. The rearrangement joins TRBV6-2 or TRBV6-3 to TRBJ2-7; 7 bases agree with TRBD2. This CDR3 spans 14 amino acids. The junction had 13 bases not matched to a gene; V was cut back by 11 bases and J by 3 bases. From germline, CDR1 is MNHEY and CDR2 SVGEGT. The CDR3 loop reads CAGLQPRGVYEQYF. In DNA, the CDR3 is TGTGCCGGCCTACAACCACGGGGGGTCTACGAGCAGTACTTC.

The genes are TRBV6-2 or TRBV6-3 and TRBJ2-7; D call uncertain. V was shortened by 3 bases and J by 3 bases, with 9 bases between the two germline ends. Germline V gene lookup returns CDR1 MNHEY and CDR2 SVGEGT. The length of the CDR3 is 13 residues. CDR3 region: CASSYAEDYEQYF. Written as DNA, the CDR3 is TGTGCCAGCAGTTATGCCGAGGACTACGAGCAGTACTTC.

This clonotype has a count of ten or more. The rearrangement joins TRBV6-1 to TRBJ2-1, with 7 bases matching TRBD1. Germline trimming cut 1 base from V and 3 bases from J; bases unmatched to any gene: 6. The CDR3 extends over 16 amino acids. Per the germline V gene, CDR1 is MNHNS and CDR2 is SASEGT. CDR3 in DNA: TGTGCCAGCAGTGAAGGGGGGACAGCCTTCTACAATGAGCAGTTCTTC. It translates to CASSEGGTAFYNEQFF.

The table lists this clonotype with a few counts. The V call is TRBV29-1, the J call TRBJ2-5; D gene ambiguous. V was pared by 7 bases and J by 5 bases, with 17 bases between. Germline CDR1 reads SQVTM; CDR2 reads ANQGSEA. The CDR3 covers 13 residues. CDR3 sequence reads: CSAADRVGETQYF. For the CDR3, the DNA is TGCAGCGCCGCGGACCGAGTCGGGGAGACCCAGTACTTC. Filled out from reference TRBV29-1 and TRBJ2-5, the complete variable domain reads SAVISQKPSRDICQRGTSLTIQCQVDSQVTMMFWYRQQPGQSLTLIATANQGSEATYESGFVIDKFPISRPNLTFSTLTVSNMSPEDSSIYLCSAADRVGETQYFGPGTRLLVL.

The chain couples TRBV5-1 to TRBJ1-1; D perhaps matches TRBD1 (6 bases). CDR3 size: 14 residues. V was trimmed by 6 bases and J by 7 bases, leaving 19 bases between them. Germline V gives CDR1 SGHRS, CDR2 YFSETQ. The CDR3 loop reads CASKFQGKVGEAFF. The CDR3 coding sequence is TGCGCCAGCAAATTTCAGGGGAAGGTGGGTGAAGCTTTCTTT. Filled out from reference TRBV5-1 and TRBJ1-1, the complete variable domain reads KAGVTQTPRYLIKTRGQQVTLSCSPISGHRSVSWYQQTPGQGLQFLFEYFSETQRNKGNFPGRFSGRQFSNSRSEMNVSTLELGDSALYLCASKFQGKVGEAFFGQGTRLTVV.

This sequence joins TRBV20-1 and TRBJ2-3; TRBD2 matches 11 bases. The V gene end was trimmed by 3 bases and the J gene end by 0 bases; junction bases not matched to a gene: 14. In germline, CDR1 is DFQATT, CDR2 SNEGSKA (reference sequence). The CDR3 has 19 amino acids. The CDR3 region is CSARNARTSGFTSTDTQYF. The CDR3 coding sequence is TGCAGTGCTAGGAACGCCCGGACTAGCGGGTTCACTAGCACAGATACGCAGTATTTT.

This clonotype was counted between two and nine times. This chain joins TRBV29-1 and TRBJ1-3; D uncertain. The CDR3 is 14 amino acids. CDR1 and CDR2 (germline): SQVTM, ANQGSEA. V gave up 1 base and J gave up 0 bases, with 7 bases separating them. This CDR3 reads CSVEGRLSGNTIYF. CDR3 sequence (DNA): TGCAGCGTTGAAGGCAGGCTCTCTGGAAACACCATATATTTT.

Within the sample, this clonotype is medium-sized (0.01 to 0.1%). The rearrangement links TRBV24-1 to TRBJ1-1; D is perhaps TRBD1 (5 bases). The germline V gene encodes CDR1 KGHDR and CDR2 SFDVKD. The CDR3 contains 11 residues. The germline V and J ends were trimmed by 7 bases and 8 bases, with 10 bases remaining between them. CDR3 residues: CATRRGEEAFF. The DNA for the CDR3 is TGTGCCACCAGGAGAGGGGAAGAAGCTTTCTTT.

This clonotype occurred a few times. The gene calls are TRBV5-1 and TRBJ1-6; D remains ambiguous. The CDR3 spans 13 residues. V was pared by 2 bases and J by 6 bases, with 6 bases between. Germline V gene data show CDR1 as SGHRS and CDR2 as YFSETQ. CDR3 sequence (DNA): TGCGCCAGCAGCTTTAAGGGTAATTCACCCCTCCACTTT. Its protein is CASSFKGNSPLHF.

This clonotype was detected ten times or more. The V call is TRBV7-3, the J call TRBJ1-1; D gene ambiguous. The germline CDR1 and CDR2 sequences are SGHTA and FQGTGA. This CDR3 is 13 amino acids long. V lost 0 bases and J 5 bases, leaving 7 bases between the germline ends. In DNA form, the CDR3 reads TGTGCCAGCAGCTTAACACCGAGTACTGAAGCTTTCTTT. Translated, it gives CASSLTPSTEAFF.

This clonotype appeared many times. This rearrangement joins TRBV28 to TRBJ1-1; D is uncertain. This CDR3 region has 12 residues. Trimming pared 6 bases from V and 14 bases from J, leaving 19 bases between. CDR1 and CDR2 (germline): MDHEN, SYDVKM. Written as DNA, the CDR3 is TGTGCCAGCAGCCCCGGTCCAAGCCGAGGGTTCTTT. Protein: CASSPGPSRGFF.